This TCR beta chain was retrieved from a study of blood T cells in healthy people across ages. Study-wide results and caveats: Because donor CMV status was unknown, expanded clonotype changes were possibly confounded. Researchers said unsorted PBMCs prevented a conclusive naive versus antigen-experienced comparison.

A second about 7 to 12 cycle PCR used barcoded and J-beta primers. TCRdb re-derived calls from the 5' RACE reads in MiXCR, one entry per CDR3 protein. The sample consists of 2 million or so distinct CDR3 sequences, just under 50% of them appearing once. This clonotype was observed a few times. Its target is unknown. The clonotype originates from a woman between 40 and 50 years old in good health. Specimen: blood.

The CDR3 protein is CASSDGTSAHWYF. CDR3 DNA sequence: TGTGCCAGCAGTGACGGGACTTCGGCCCATTGGTATTTT. The genes are TRBV6-2 or TRBV6-3 and TRBJ2-3; the D gene is possibly TRBD2 (6 bases). The CDR3 loop spans 13 amino acids. The V end lost 5 bases, the J end lost 14 bases, and 20 bases lay between the germline ends. CDR1 and CDR2 (germline): MNHEY, SVGEGT.